Shown below are 5 T cell receptor beta chains from a single sample sequenced in a study of shared clonotypes between healthy human individuals. Profiling relied on immunoSEQ multiplex PCR, and the TCRdb table lists in-frame clones only, not all of them. The sample lists about 470,000 clones, about four fifths occurring once. The sample comprised PBMCs. These receptors came from a woman between 35 and 50 years old in good health. Some clones in this sample may be carry-over from other donors' samples.

The CDR3 loop is CASSLPSGSGTDTQYF. The DNA for the CDR3 is TGCGCCAGCAGCTTGCCTAGCGGAAGTGGCACAGATACGCAGTATTTT. The J gene is TRBJ2-3, the V gene TRBV5-1; 7 nucleotides match TRBD2. The CDR3 consists of 16 residues. Germline V gives CDR1 SGHRS, CDR2 YFSETQ. V lost 1 base, J lost 1 base, and 6 bases stayed unmatched.

The rearrangement links TRBV5-5 to TRBJ2-7, with D uncertain. Germline CDR1 reads SGHKS; CDR2 reads YYEKEE (reference sequence). CDR3 length: 11 residues. Deletions cut 5 bases from V and 4 bases from J, with 7 bases between. The CDR3, as DNA: TGTGCCAGCAGTTCCGTGTACGAGCAGTACTTC. Its protein is CASSSVYEQYF.

V usage is TRBV15 and J usage is TRBJ2-4, with D unclear. Germline CDR1 LNHNV, CDR2 YYDKDF (reference sequence). The length of the CDR3 is 16 residues. The V gene lost 2 bases and the J gene lost 0 bases, with 11 bases spanning the gap. The CDR3 loop is CATSRSAGEAKNIQYF. CDR3 in DNA: TGTGCCACCAGCAGATCGGCTGGGGAAGCCAAAAACATTCAGTACTTC.

This clone appeared a single time. This chain uses TRBV6-6 with TRBJ2-1; tentative D call: TRBD2 (5 bases). The CDR3 sequence is 12 residues long. V lost 6 bases and J 7 bases, leaving 10 bases between the germline ends. Germline CDR1 MNHNY, CDR2 SVGAGI (reference sequence). The CDR3 reads CASRTSGNEQFF. The CDR3 DNA reads as TGTGCCAGCAGGACGTCGGGGAATGAGCAGTTCTTC.

This chain links TRBV7-9 with TRBJ2-1, with D possibly matching TRBD2 (6 bases). Germline loops: CDR1 SEHNR, CDR2 FQNEAQ (reference sequence). The CDR3 spans 17 residues. The V end lost 5 bases, the J end lost 4 bases, and 21 bases lay between the germline ends. Written as DNA, the CDR3 is TGTGCCAGCAGCCCCCCCGGGAGCGCTTGGGGATACAATGAGCAGTTCTTC. It codes for CASSPPGSAWGYNEQFF. The full variable domain, completed using reference TRBV7-9 and TRBJ2-1, is DTGVSQNPRHKITKRGQNVTFRCDPISEHNRLYWYRQTLGQGPEFLTYFQNEAQLEKSRLLSDRFSAERPKGSFSTLEIQRTEQGDSAMYLCASSPPGSAWGYNEQFFGPGTRLTVL.